These 32 T cell receptor beta chains came from one sample sequenced in a study of blood T cell repertoires in COVID-19. Clones were read by immunoSEQ multiplex PCR, and TCRdb kept only the in-frame ones, dropping some. The table records roughly 300,000 clones, 65% to 90% of them present only once. Sequenced sample: PBMCs or T cells enriched from blood (not recorded which). These receptors came from a man aged 30 to 39 who had recovered from COVID-19.

The chain recombines TRBV24-1 with TRBJ2-7; TRBD1 might be the D (6 bases). The germline V and J ends were trimmed by 3 bases and 7 bases, with 15 bases remaining between them. This CDR3 has 14 amino acids. Germline lookup yields CDR1 KGHDR and CDR2 SFDVKD. As DNA, the CDR3 is TGTGCCACCAGTGATGGGGGCGCTCCTTTGGAGCAGTACTTC. It translates to CATSDGGAPLEQYF.

The rearrangement links TRBV5-1 to TRBJ1-4; D possibly corresponds to TRBD1 (5 bases). Trimming left V 4 bases short and J 8 bases short, with 15 bases between. The CDR3 runs 14 residues. Germline CDR1 reads SGHRS; CDR2 reads YFSETQ. For the CDR3, the DNA is TGCGCCAGCAGCGGGTCCGGGGGAGAGGAAAAACTGTTTTTT. This gives the protein CASSGSGGEEKLFF.

This clone has a handful of counts. The chain couples TRBV24-1 to TRBJ2-5; D gene ambiguous. The CDR3 consists of 13 residues. Trimming removed 6 bases at V and 4 bases at J, with 11 bases between. Germline assignment: CDR1 KGHDR and CDR2 SFDVKD. CDR3 amino acids: CATSTGGPETQYF. The CDR3 nucleotides are TGTGCCACCAGTACGGGTGGCCCAGAGACCCAGTACTTC.

The chain couples TRBV25-1 to TRBJ1-2, with 10 bases identical to TRBD1. Looked up from germline, CDR1 is MGHDK and CDR2 is SYGVNS. The CDR3 runs 17 residues. Trimming took 2 bases from V and 4 from J; bases not matched to a gene: 10. The CDR3 coding sequence is TGTGCCAGCAGTGAAGGCGGGACAGGGGTCGGCGGCTATGGCTACACCTTC. It yields the protein CASSEGGTGVGGYGYTF.

This clone turned up a few times. The V and J genes are TRBV4-1 and TRBJ2-2; D is uncertain. Germline-derived CDR1 and CDR2 are MGHRA and YSYEKL. This CDR3 comprises 13 residues. V was pared by 4 bases and J by 1 base, with 4 bases between. CDR3 amino acids: CASSRGNTGELFF. The CDR3 DNA follows: TGCGCCAGCAGCCGAGGGAACACCGGGGAGCTGTTTTTT.

The CDR3 spells CASIPGTSHIQYF. The CDR3 DNA sequence: TGTGCCAGCATTCCAGGGACTAGCCACATTCAGTACTTC. The chain joins TRBV28 to TRBJ2-4; 9 bases match TRBD2. V dropped 7 bases and J dropped 8; count of bases not matched to a gene: 6. There are 13 residues in the CDR3. In germline, CDR1 is MDHEN, CDR2 SYDVKM. Based on the CDR3 plus reference TRBV28 and TRBJ2-4, the full variable domain is DVKVTQSSRYLVKRTGEKVFLECVQDMDHENMFWYRQDPGLGLRLIYFSYDVKMKEKGDIPEGYSVSREKKERFSLILESASTNQTSMYLCASIPGTSHIQYFGAGTRLSVL.

V is TRBV19 and J is TRBJ2-3; possibly TRBD1 for D (5 bases). The germline gives CDR1 LNHDA, CDR2 SQIVND (reference sequence). The CDR3 has 13 amino acids. The V gene lost 6 bases and the J gene lost 3 bases, with 10 bases spanning the gap. The CDR3 loop reads CASRKDRTDTQYF. The CDR3 nucleotides are TGTGCCAGTAGGAAAGACAGAACAGATACGCAGTATTTT.

V and J are TRBV4-1 and TRBJ2-5; maybe TRBD2 (7 bases). V gave up 0 bases and J gave up 4 bases, with 24 bases separating them. The CDR3 length is 19 residues. Germline V gives CDR1 MGHRA, CDR2 YSYEKL. In DNA, the CDR3 is TGCGCCAGCAGCCAAGATCGGAGGGGGGGCCCTTTTCTGAGAGAGACCCAGTACTTC. It is translated as CASSQDRRGGPFLRETQYF.

The rearrangement links TRBV18 to TRBJ2-7, with 9 bases aligning to TRBD1. This CDR3 spans 15 amino acids. The junction had 5 bases not matched to a gene; V was cut back by 3 bases and J by 2 bases. CDR1 KGHSH and CDR2 LQKENI come from the germline V gene. CDR3 DNA: TGTGCCAGCTCACCTTCGACAGGGGGGACCTACGAGCAGTACTTC. It is translated as CASSPSTGGTYEQYF.

The chain combines TRBV19 with TRBJ1-4; D may be TRBD1 (5 bases). V was cut by 6 bases and J by 3 bases, with 11 bases left in between. The CDR3 sequence is 14 residues long. The germline V gene has CDR1 LNHDA and CDR2 SQIVND (reference sequence). The CDR3 sequence is CASSWGRSNEKLFF. The CDR3 DNA reads TGTGCCAGTAGCTGGGGCCGCTCTAATGAAAAACTGTTTTTT.

The chain has TRBV21-1 and TRBJ2-7; the D call TRBD1 from the table was never checked on the DNA. TRBV21-1 is shown as a pseudogene. The CDR3 contains 17 residues. For the CDR3, the DNA is TGTGCCAGCAGCAAAGCCTTGACAGGGTTCATCACCGGCGAGCAGTACTTC. Protein sequence: CASSKALTGFITGEQYF.

This clone turned up a few times. The chain has TRBV30 and TRBJ2-3; 8 nucleotides agree with TRBD2. The J segment lost 0 bases and the V segment lost 2 bases, leaving 4 bases of the junction unmatched. Germline loops: CDR1 GTSNPN, CDR2 SVGIG (reference sequence). The CDR3 loop spans 15 amino acids. The CDR3 DNA reads TGTGCCTGGAGTCCCGGGACTAGTAGCACAGATACGCAGTATTTT. The encoded protein is CAWSPGTSSTDTQYF.

The chain joins TRBV15 to TRBJ1-3; D remains unclear. CDR3 size: 15 residues. Germline CDR1 is LNHNV and CDR2 is YYDKDF (reference sequence). Trimming removed 1 base at V and 2 bases at J, with 9 bases between. Here the CDR3 DNA reads TGTGCCACCAGCAGAGCCCGGGAGACTGGAAACACCATATATTTT. Translating gives CATSRARETGNTIYF.

The V and J genes are TRBV11-2 and TRBJ2-7; the D gene is possibly TRBD2 (5 bases). Germline V gene data show CDR1 as SGHAT and CDR2 as FQNNGV. Trimming removed 5 bases at V and 3 bases at J, with 14 bases between. The CDR3 sequence is 14 residues long. For the CDR3, the DNA is TGTGCCAGCAGCCTCATCGGAGGCGACTACGAGCAGTACTTC. Protein product: CASSLIGGDYEQYF.

CDR3 sequence: CASTTGGSSSTEAFF. Here the CDR3 DNA reads TGTGCCAGTACAACAGGGGGCAGTTCGAGCACTGAAGCTTTCTTT. The chain carries TRBV19 and TRBJ1-1; 9 nucleotides line up with TRBD1. The length of the CDR3 is 15 residues. J lost 4 bases, V lost 7 bases, and 10 bases had no gene match. The germline gives CDR1 LNHDA, CDR2 SQIVND (reference sequence).

This rearrangement joins TRBV10-2 to TRBJ1-4; TRBD1 might be the D (6 bases). V lost 2 bases to trimming and J lost 8 bases, with 15 bases between them. This CDR3 has 15 residues. Germline CDR1 reads WSHSY; CDR2 reads SAAADI. CDR3 loop: CASSEGVGAREKLFF. CDR3 bases: TGCGCCAGCAGTGAGGGCGTGGGGGCCAGGGAAAAACTGTTTTTT.

The chain combines TRBV4-1 with TRBJ1-2, with TRBD1 matching over 9 bases. The junction had 2 bases not matched to a gene; V was cut back by 9 bases and J by 0 bases. The CDR3 is 13 residues long. CDR1 is MGHRA and CDR2 is YSYEKL in the germline V gene. CDR3 sequence (DNA): TGCGCCAGTACAGGGGGCCCTAACTATGGCTACACCTTC. Translation gives CASTGGPNYGYTF.

The chain couples TRBV18 to TRBJ1-1; D is perhaps TRBD1 (5 bases). The V gene's germline CDR1 is KGHSH and CDR2 LQKENI. Deletions cut 4 bases from V and 3 bases from J, with 9 bases between. CDR3 length equals 13 residues. The CDR3 sequence is CASSQGGDTEAFF. CDR3 DNA sequence: TGTGCCAGCTCACAGGGAGGGGACACTGAAGCTTTCTTT.

The rearrangement joins TRBV24-1 to TRBJ2-7; 7 bases line up with TRBD1. Trimming removed 7 bases from V and 4 bases from J; junction bases left unmatched: 9. The CDR3 runs 14 residues. Germline-derived CDR1 and CDR2 are KGHDR and SFDVKD. The CDR3 DNA is TGTGCCACCAGAATCCGGGACAGCGATTACGAGCAGTACTTC. It is translated as CATRIRDSDYEQYF.

The CDR3 region is CASRSGTGFPTEAFF. For the CDR3, the DNA is TGTGCCAGCAGGTCCGGGACAGGGTTCCCCACTGAAGCTTTCTTT. The rearrangement links TRBV5-5 to TRBJ1-1, with 9 bases lining up with TRBD1. Per germline, CDR1 SGHKS and CDR2 YYEKEE (reference sequence). After removal of 5 bases from V and 4 bases from J, the junction contained 9 bases not matched to a gene. The CDR3 spans 15 residues.

The rearrangement uses TRBV9 and TRBJ2-7; TRBD2 matches at 13 bases. Germline V gene data show CDR1 as SGDLS and CDR2 as YYNGEE. J lost 4 bases, V lost 3 bases, and 4 bases had no gene match. CDR3 length: 15 residues. CDR3: CASSAGTSGVYEQYF. The CDR3 DNA reads as TGTGCCAGCAGCGCCGGGACTAGCGGGGTTTACGAGCAGTACTTC. Variable domain in full (rest from reference TRBV9 and TRBJ2-7): DSGVTQTPKHLITATGQRVTLRCSPRSGDLSVYWYQQSLDQGLQFLIQYYNGEERAKGNILERFSAQQFPDLHSELNLSSLELGDSALYFCASSAGTSGVYEQYFGPGTRLTVT.

This clone appeared once. The chain employs TRBV19 and TRBJ2-4; D gene ambiguous. The V end was cut by 5 bases, the J end by 0 bases, with 8 bases between. The CDR3 is 14 amino acids. Germline CDR1 is LNHDA and CDR2 is SQIVND (reference sequence). CDR3 DNA sequence: TGTGCCAGTAGTTGGCAGATAGCCAAAAACATTCAGTACTTC. This encodes CASSWQIAKNIQYF.

V gene TRBV28 combines with J gene TRBJ1-1; D unresolved. This CDR3 comprises 14 residues. The ends were cut back, 4 bases at V and 3 bases at J, with 12 bases in the middle. CDR1 is MDHEN, CDR2 SYDVKM, per germline. The CDR3 region is CASSSTNTHTEAFF. CDR3 bases: TGTGCCAGCAGTTCAACAAATACGCACACTGAAGCTTTCTTT. The variable domain in full, completed from reference TRBV28 and TRBJ1-1, reads DVKVTQSSRYLVKRTGEKVFLECVQDMDHENMFWYRQDPGLGLRLIYFSYDVKMKEKGDIPEGYSVSREKKERFSLILESASTNQTSMYLCASSSTNTHTEAFFGQGTRLTVV.

The CDR3 sequence is CASSQERRGTNEKLFF. The CDR3, as DNA: TGTGCCAGCAGCCAGGAGAGACGGGGAACTAATGAAAAACTGTTTTTT. The chain uses TRBV3-1 (or the pseudogene TRBV3-2) and TRBJ1-4; D is unclear. Germline V gives CDR1 LGHDT, CDR2 YNNKEL (reference sequence). The ends were cut back, 3 bases at V and 1 base at J, with 12 bases in the middle. The CDR3 extends over 16 amino acids.

V usage is TRBV7-2 and J usage is TRBJ1-3; 9 nucleotides agree with TRBD1. The CDR3 consists of 16 residues. With 5 bases clipped from V and 9 bases from J, the junction kept 14 bases outside the gene matches. Germline-derived CDR1 and CDR2 are SGHTA and FQGNSA. CDR3 loop: CASSPGTGLLVSTIYF. DNA for the CDR3: TGTGCCAGCAGCCCAGGGACAGGGCTACTGGTAAGCACCATATATTTT.

This CDR3 reads CASSQGAGNQPQHF. In DNA form, the CDR3 reads TGTGCCAGTAGTCAGGGGGCTGGCAATCAGCCCCAGCATTTT. The rearrangement uses TRBV19 and TRBJ1-5, with TRBD1 matching 8 bases. This CDR3 spans 14 amino acids. Germline V lookup: CDR1 LNHDA, CDR2 SQIVND (reference sequence). J gave up 2 bases and V 5 bases, and 2 bases lay outside the gene matches.

The V and J genes are TRBV19 and TRBJ2-1; 9 positions match TRBD2. The CDR3 is 14 residues long. The V gene end was trimmed by 2 bases and the J gene end by 7 bases; junction bases not matched to a gene: 3. Looked up from germline, CDR1 is LNHDA and CDR2 is SQIVND (reference sequence). CDR3 residues: CASSISTSGNEQFF. The CDR3 DNA reads TGTGCCAGTAGTATATCCACTAGCGGGAATGAGCAGTTCTTC.

The genes are TRBV25-1 and TRBJ2-3; 8 positions match TRBD2. Germline V gene data show CDR1 as MGHDK and CDR2 as SYGVNS. J was trimmed by 4 bases and V by 2 bases; bases with no gene match: 8. CDR3 length equals 16 residues. The DNA of the CDR3 is TGTGCCAGCAGTGAAGATCGGGGGGGCCTTGCAGATACGCAGTATTTT. Its translation is CASSEDRGGLADTQYF.

The chain joins TRBV7-9 to TRBJ2-1; 10 bases line up with TRBD2. The CDR3 has 15 residues. Trimming took 8 bases from V and 9 from J; bases not matched to a gene: 13. Per the germline V gene, CDR1 is SEHNR and CDR2 is FQNEAQ (reference sequence). Here the CDR3 DNA reads TGTGCCAGCTCCTGGGCACTAGCGGGATACGGTGAGCAGTTCTTC. The encoded protein is CASSWALAGYGEQFF.

CDR3 in amino acids: CAWSVSGGRGRAFF. CDR3 in DNA: TGTGCCTGGAGTGTGTCCGGGGGGCGAGGACGAGCTTTCTTT. V usage is TRBV30 and J usage is TRBJ1-1; weak D call: TRBD1 (6 bases). The CDR3 has 14 amino acids. Germline CDR1 and CDR2: GTSNPN and SVGIG (reference sequence). V gave up 0 bases and J gave up 10 bases, with 18 bases separating them.

This chain links TRBV6-5 with TRBJ2-7; TRBD1 matches 7 bases. CDR1 and CDR2 (germline): MNHEY, SVGAGI. The V gene end was trimmed by 8 bases and the J gene end by 0 bases; junction bases not matched to a gene: 1. The CDR3 extends over 12 amino acids. The CDR3: CASRDSSYEQYF. The CDR3 nucleotides are TGTGCCAGCCGGGACAGCTCCTACGAGCAGTACTTC.

The chain joins TRBV9 to TRBJ2-4; D is possibly TRBD1 (6 bases). Trimming took 0 bases from V and 7 from J, leaving 14 bases between them. The CDR3 length is 15 residues. Germline CDR1 reads SGDLS; CDR2 reads YYNGEE. The CDR3 sequence: CASSVGDRRVNIQYF. Here the CDR3 DNA reads TGTGCCAGCAGCGTAGGTGACAGGCGGGTTAACATTCAGTACTTC.